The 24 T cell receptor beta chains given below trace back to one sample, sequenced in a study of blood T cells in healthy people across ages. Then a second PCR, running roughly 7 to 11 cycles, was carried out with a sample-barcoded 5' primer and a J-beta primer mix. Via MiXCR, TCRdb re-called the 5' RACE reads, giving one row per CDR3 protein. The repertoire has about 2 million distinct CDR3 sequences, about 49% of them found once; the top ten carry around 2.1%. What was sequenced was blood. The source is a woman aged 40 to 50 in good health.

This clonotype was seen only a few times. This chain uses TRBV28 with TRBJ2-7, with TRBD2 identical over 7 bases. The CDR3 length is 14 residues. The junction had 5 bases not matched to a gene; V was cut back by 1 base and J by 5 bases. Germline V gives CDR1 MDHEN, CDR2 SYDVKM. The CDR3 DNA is TGTGCCAGCAGTTTATTATCGGGGGGAGACGAGCAGTACTTC. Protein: CASSLLSGGDEQYF.

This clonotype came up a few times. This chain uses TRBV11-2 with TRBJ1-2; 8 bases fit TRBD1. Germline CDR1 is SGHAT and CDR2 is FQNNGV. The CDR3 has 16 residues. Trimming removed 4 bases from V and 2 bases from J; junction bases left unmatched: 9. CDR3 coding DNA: TGTGCCAGCAGCTCCTCAGGTGGACAGGGCAACTATGGCTACACCTTC. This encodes CASSSSGGQGNYGYTF. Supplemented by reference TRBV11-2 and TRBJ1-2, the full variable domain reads EAGVAQSPRYKIIEKRQSVAFWCNPISGHATLYWYQQILGQGPKLLIQFQNNGVVDDSQLPKDRFSAERLKGVDSTLKIQPAKLEDSAVYLCASSSSGGQGNYGYTFGSGTRLTVV.

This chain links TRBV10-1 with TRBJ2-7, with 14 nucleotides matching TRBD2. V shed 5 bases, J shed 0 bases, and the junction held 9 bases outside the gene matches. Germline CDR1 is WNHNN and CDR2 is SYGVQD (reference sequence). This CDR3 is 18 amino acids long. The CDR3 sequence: CASSRGLAGAPSSYEQYF. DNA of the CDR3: TGCGCCAGCAGTCGGGGACTAGCGGGGGCTCCTAGCTCCTACGAGCAGTACTTC.

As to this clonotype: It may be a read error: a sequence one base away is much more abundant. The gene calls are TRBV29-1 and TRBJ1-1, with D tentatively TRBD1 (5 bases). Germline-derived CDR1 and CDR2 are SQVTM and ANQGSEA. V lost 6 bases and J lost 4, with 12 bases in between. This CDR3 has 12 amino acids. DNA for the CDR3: TGCAGCGTGACGGTGGGGGGCACTGAAGCTTTCTTT. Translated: CSVTVGGTEAFF.

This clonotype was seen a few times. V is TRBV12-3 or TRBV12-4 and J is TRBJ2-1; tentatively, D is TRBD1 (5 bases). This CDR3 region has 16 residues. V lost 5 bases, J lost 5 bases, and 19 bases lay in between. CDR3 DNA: TGTGCCAGCAGTCCCTCCTCAGGGTTAGGCCACAATGAGCAGTTCTTC. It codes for CASSPSSGLGHNEQFF.

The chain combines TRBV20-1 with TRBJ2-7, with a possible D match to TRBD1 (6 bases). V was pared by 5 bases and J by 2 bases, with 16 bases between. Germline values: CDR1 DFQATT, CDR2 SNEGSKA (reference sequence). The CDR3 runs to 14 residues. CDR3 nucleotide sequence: TGCAGTGCTCCAGCCGACAGGTTCCCCTACGAGCAGTACTTC. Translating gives CSAPADRFPYEQYF.

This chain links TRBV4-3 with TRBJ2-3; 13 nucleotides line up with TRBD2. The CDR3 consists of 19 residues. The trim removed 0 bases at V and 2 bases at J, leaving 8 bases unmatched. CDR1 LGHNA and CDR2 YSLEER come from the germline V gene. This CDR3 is CASSQERTSGGGHTDTQYF. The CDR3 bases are TGCGCCAGCAGCCAAGAGAGGACTAGCGGGGGAGGGCACACAGATACGCAGTATTTT.

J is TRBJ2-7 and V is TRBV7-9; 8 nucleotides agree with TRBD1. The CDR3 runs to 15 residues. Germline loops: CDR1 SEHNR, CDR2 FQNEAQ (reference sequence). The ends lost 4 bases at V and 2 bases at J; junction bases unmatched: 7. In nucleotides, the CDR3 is TGTGCCAGCAGCTCCCGGGACAGGAGTCCCTACGAGCAGTACTTC. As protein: CASSSRDRSPYEQYF.

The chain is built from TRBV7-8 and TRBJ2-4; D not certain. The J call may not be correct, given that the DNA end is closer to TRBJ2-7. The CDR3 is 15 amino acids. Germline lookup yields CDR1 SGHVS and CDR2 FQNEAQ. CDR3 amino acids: CASSLAENTAYEQYF. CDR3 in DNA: TGTGCCAGCAGCTTAGCGGAGAATACGGCCTACGAGCAGTACTTC.

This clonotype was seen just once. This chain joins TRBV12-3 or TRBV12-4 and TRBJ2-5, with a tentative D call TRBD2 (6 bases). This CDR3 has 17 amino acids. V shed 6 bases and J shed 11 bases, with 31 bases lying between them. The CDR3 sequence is CASRQHWGGHGGSEQYF. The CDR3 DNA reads TGTGCCAGCAGACAGCACTGGGGAGGCCACGGGGGAAGTGAGCAGTACTTC.

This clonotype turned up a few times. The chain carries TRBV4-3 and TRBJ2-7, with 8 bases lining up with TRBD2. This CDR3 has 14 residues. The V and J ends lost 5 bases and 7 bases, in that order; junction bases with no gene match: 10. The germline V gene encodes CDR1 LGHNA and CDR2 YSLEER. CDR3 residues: CASSFGLADNEQYF. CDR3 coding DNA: TGCGCCAGCAGCTTCGGACTAGCCGACAATGAGCAGTACTTC.

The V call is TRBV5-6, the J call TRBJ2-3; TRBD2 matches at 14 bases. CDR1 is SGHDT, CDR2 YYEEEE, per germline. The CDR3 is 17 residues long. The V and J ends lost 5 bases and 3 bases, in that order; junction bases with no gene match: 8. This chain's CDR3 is CASRGGLAGDRTDTQYF. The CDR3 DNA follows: TGTGCCAGCAGGGGGGGACTAGCGGGGGATAGGACAGATACGCAGTATTTT.

CDR3 residues: CASSDRPYGYTF. The CDR3 DNA reads TGTGCCAGCAGTGACAGACCATATGGCTACACCTTC. The chain uses TRBV2 and TRBJ1-2; D gene ambiguous. CDR1 SNHLY and CDR2 FYNNEI come from the germline V gene. Trimming removed 3 bases at V and 5 bases at J, with 7 bases between. This CDR3 region has 12 residues.

The DNA of the CDR3 is TGTGCCAGCAGTTACACAGGGGACTATAATTCACCCCTCCACTTT. It specifies CASSYTGDYNSPLHF. The V and J genes are TRBV27 and TRBJ1-6, with 7 bases identical to TRBD1. Germline V gene sequence: CDR1 MNHEY, CDR2 SMNVEV (reference sequence). CDR3 length equals 15 residues. V dropped 4 bases and J dropped 3; count of bases not matched to a gene: 3.

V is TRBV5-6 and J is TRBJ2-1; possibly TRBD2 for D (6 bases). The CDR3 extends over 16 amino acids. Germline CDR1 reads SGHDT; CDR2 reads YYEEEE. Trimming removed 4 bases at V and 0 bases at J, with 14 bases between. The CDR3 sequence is CASSPDGGSSYNEQFF. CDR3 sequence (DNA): TGTGCCAGCAGCCCGGACGGGGGTAGCTCCTACAATGAGCAGTTCTTC.

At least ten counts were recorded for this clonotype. CDR3 protein: CASSMGQVQYF. DNA for the CDR3: TGTGCCAGCAGCATGGGACAGGTTCAGTACTTC. The gene calls are TRBV6-1 and TRBJ2-7, with TRBD1 identical over 8 bases. Germline V CDR1 and CDR2: MNHNS, SASEGT. The junction had 5 bases not matched to a gene; V was cut back by 6 bases and J by 10 bases. The CDR3 spans 11 residues.

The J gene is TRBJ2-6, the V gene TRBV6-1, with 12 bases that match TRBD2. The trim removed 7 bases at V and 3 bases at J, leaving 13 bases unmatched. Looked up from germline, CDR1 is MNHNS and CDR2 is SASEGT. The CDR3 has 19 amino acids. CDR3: CASTQRWGLAGRGANVLTF. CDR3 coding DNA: TGTGCCAGCACTCAGCGATGGGGACTAGCGGGTCGTGGGGCCAACGTCCTGACTTTC.

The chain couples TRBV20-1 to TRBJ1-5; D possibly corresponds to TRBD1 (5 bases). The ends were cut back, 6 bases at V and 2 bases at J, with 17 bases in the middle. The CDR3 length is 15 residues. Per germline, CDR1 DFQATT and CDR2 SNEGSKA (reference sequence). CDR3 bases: TGCAGTGCGGGGGAGTCGGCTGTAGGCAATCAGCCCCAGCATTTT. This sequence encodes CSAGESAVGNQPQHF.

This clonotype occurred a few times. CDR3 bases: TGTGCCAGCAGCTTAGCTCCAAATCAGCCCCAGCATTTT. Its translation is CASSLAPNQPQHF. The genes are TRBV7-2 and TRBJ1-5; D gene uncertain. Trimming removed 0 bases from V and 4 bases from J, with 4 bases in between. This CDR3 comprises 13 residues. The V gene's germline CDR1 is SGHTA and CDR2 FQGNSA.

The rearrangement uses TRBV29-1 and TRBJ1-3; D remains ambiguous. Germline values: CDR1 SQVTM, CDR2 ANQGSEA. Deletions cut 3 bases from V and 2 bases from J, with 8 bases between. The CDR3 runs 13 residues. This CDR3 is CSVDLVAGNTIYF. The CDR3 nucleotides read TGCAGCGTTGATTTGGTTGCTGGAAACACCATATATTTT. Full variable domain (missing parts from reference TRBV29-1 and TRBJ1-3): SAVISQKPSRDICQRGTSLTIQCQVDSQVTMMFWYRQQPGQSLTLIATANQGSEATYESGFVIDKFPISRPNLTFSTLTVSNMSPEDSSIYLCSVDLVAGNTIYFGEGSWLTVV.

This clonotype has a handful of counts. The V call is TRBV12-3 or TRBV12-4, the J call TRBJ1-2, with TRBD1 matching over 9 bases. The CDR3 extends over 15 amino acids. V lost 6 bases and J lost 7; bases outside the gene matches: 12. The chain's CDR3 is CASSPRTGAFPGYTF. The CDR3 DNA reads TGTGCCAGCAGCCCGCGGACAGGGGCTTTCCCTGGCTACACCTTC.

CDR3 sequence: CASSLETSGLRDEQFF. Here the CDR3 DNA reads TGCGCCAGCAGCTTGGAGACTAGCGGGTTACGGGATGAGCAGTTCTTC. The genes are TRBV5-1 and TRBJ2-1, with 10 bases matching TRBD2. From germline, CDR1 is SGHRS and CDR2 YFSETQ. V shed 0 bases, J shed 8 bases, and the junction held 8 bases outside the gene matches. This CDR3 has 16 amino acids.

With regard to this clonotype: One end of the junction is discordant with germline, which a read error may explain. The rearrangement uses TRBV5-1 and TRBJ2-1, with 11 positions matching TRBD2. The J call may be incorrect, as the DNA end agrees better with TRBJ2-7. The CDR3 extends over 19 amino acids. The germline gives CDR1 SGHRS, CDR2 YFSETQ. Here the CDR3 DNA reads TGCGCCAGCAACTTGGATCTAGCGGGGGGTCCGAGCTCCTACAATGAGCAGTACTTC. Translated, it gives CASNLDLAGGPSSYNEQYF.

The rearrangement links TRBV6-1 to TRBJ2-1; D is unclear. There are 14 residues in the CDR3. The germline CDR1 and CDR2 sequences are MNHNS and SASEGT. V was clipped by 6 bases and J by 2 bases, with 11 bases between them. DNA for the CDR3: TGTGCCAGCAGCGACCATGCACCCTACAATGAGCAGTTCTTC. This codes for CASSDHAPYNEQFF.